What follows are 16 T cell receptor beta chains derived from one specimen sequenced in a study of CD8 T cells in ankylosing spondylitis (dated by TCRdb to about 2017). The method was 5' RACE. The sequencing machine was an Illumina HiSeq 2500. TCRdb cleaned the public reads at Q25 with fastp, built clones with MiXCR and kept in-frame beta chains. CDR3 protein duplicates are merged, each entry listing the most common genes and DNA. Here the sample has 200,000 to 250,000 distinct CDR3 sequences; about 11% occur a single time. Around 7% of the sample is in the top ten clones. Sequencing used blood, either unsorted or a sorted T cell fraction (not recorded which). Receptor source: a male donor with ankylosing spondylitis or in good health (not recorded which).

The V call is TRBV20-1, the J call TRBJ2-7, with D possibly being TRBD2 (6 bases). The CDR3 consists of 17 residues. Germline V gives CDR1 DFQATT, CDR2 SNEGSKA (reference sequence). V was trimmed by 0 bases and J by 0 bases, leaving 18 bases between them. The CDR3 sequence is CSARDIAGQSSSYEQYF. As DNA, the CDR3 is TGCAGTGCTAGAGACATTGCGGGGCAATCGAGCTCCTACGAGCAGTACTTC.

In its sample, this clonotype was seen many times. This chain joins TRBV13 and TRBJ1-2; tentatively, D is TRBD1 (6 bases). The germline V gene has CDR1 PRHDT and CDR2 FYEKMQ (reference sequence). V was pared by 4 bases and J by 4 bases, with 16 bases between. CDR3 length: 15 residues. The CDR3 nucleotides are TGTGCCAGCAGCTCGAACAGGGCCCCCGGCTATGGCTACACCTTC. This codes for CASSSNRAPGYGYTF.

This sequence joins TRBV7-3 and TRBJ2-1; TRBD1 is a possible D gene (5 bases). Germline V gene sequence: CDR1 SGHTA, CDR2 FQGTGA. The CDR3 spans 14 residues. Trimming cost V 1 base and J 4 bases, with 8 bases left between them. DNA of the CDR3: TGTGCCAGCAGCTTAAGGGGCGCATACAATGAGCAGTTCTTC. Residues: CASSLRGAYNEQFF. The entire variable domain, with the rest obtained from reference TRBV7-3 and TRBJ2-1, is as follows: GAGVSQTPSNKVTEKGKYVELRCDPISGHTALYWYRQSLGQGPEFLIYFQGTGAADDSGLPNDRFFAVRPEGSVSTLKIQRTERGDSAVYLCASSLRGAYNEQFFGPGTRLTVL.

V and J are TRBV27 and TRBJ1-1, with D possibly TRBD1 on 5 matching bases. The CDR3 is 14 residues long. Germline V gene data show CDR1 as MNHEY and CDR2 as SMNVEV (reference sequence). The germline V and J ends were trimmed by 3 bases and 4 bases, with 12 bases remaining between them. CDR3 sequence (DNA): TGTGCCAGCAGTTTCCACCGGGACGGCACTGAAGCTTTCTTT. Its protein is CASSFHRDGTEAFF.

There are many counts of this clonotype. The chain links TRBV5-1 to TRBJ2-5; D is unclear. The CDR3 length is 14 residues. V gave up 1 base and J gave up 0 bases, with 7 bases separating them. CDR1 SGHRS and CDR2 YFSETQ come from the germline V gene. The CDR3, as DNA: TGCGCCAGCAGCTTGAGGGCTAACCAAGAGACCCAGTACTTC. It specifies CASSLRANQETQYF.

This clonotype was seen more than once but under ten times. V and J are TRBV11-2 and TRBJ1-1, with D possibly TRBD1 on 6 matching bases. The CDR3 totals 13 residues. The V end was cut by 6 bases, the J end by 4 bases, with 12 bases between. The germline CDR1 and CDR2 sequences are SGHAT and FQNNGV. CDR3 region: CASRLTGSTEAFF. The CDR3 DNA follows: TGTGCCAGCAGACTCACAGGGTCCACTGAAGCTTTCTTT.

To note about this clonotype: A junction boundary mismatches the germline segment, possibly from a read error. This chain uses TRBV7-6 with TRBJ2-3; D not certain. Germline V lookup: CDR1 SGHVS, CDR2 FNYEAQ. This CDR3 region has 12 residues. The CDR3 sequence is CVSSLDPDTQYF. The CDR3 DNA sequence: TGTGTCAGCAGCCTTGACCCAGATACGCAGTATTTT.

This clonotype was found many times. The chain combines TRBV2 with TRBJ2-2; TRBD2 matches 13 bases. With 6 bases clipped from V and 9 bases from J, the junction kept 7 bases outside the gene matches. In germline, CDR1 is SNHLY, CDR2 FYNNEI. The CDR3 contains 15 residues. The CDR3 sequence is CASSPTSGGARELFF. CDR3 nucleotide sequence: TGTGCCAGCAGCCCTACTAGCGGGGGGGCTCGGGAGCTGTTTTTT.

This clonotype was detected a few times. The chain combines TRBV12-3 or TRBV12-4 with TRBJ2-1, with 13 bases fitting TRBD2. V trimming: 5 bases; J trimming: 3 bases; junction bases outside the gene matches: 1. The CDR3 covers 15 residues. Here the CDR3 reads CASSRLAGGYNEQFF. For the CDR3, the DNA is TGTGCCAGCAGTAGACTAGCGGGAGGCTACAATGAGCAGTTCTTC.

The gene calls are TRBV2 and TRBJ1-2, with 8 bases identical to TRBD1. The CDR3 sequence is 14 residues long. Trimming cost V 4 bases and J 3 bases; bases outside gene matches: 4. Germline CDR1 and CDR2: SNHLY and FYNNEI. CDR3 in amino acids: CASSGTGKDYGYTF. The CDR3, as DNA: TGTGCCAGCAGTGGGACAGGGAAGGACTATGGCTACACCTTC.

This clonotype has just a few counts. The V gene is TRBV18, the J gene TRBJ1-5; no reliable D call. This CDR3 has 15 residues. The germline gives CDR1 KGHSH, CDR2 LQKENI. V lost 2 bases to trimming and J lost 0 bases, with 8 bases between them. For the CDR3, the DNA is TGTGCCAGCTCACCAGGGGTAAATAGCAATCAGCCCCAGCATTTT. The encoded protein is CASSPGVNSNQPQHF.

This clonotype was seen repeatedly, ten times or more. The rearrangement links TRBV9 to TRBJ2-5; tentative D call: TRBD1 (5 bases). The V gene lost 2 bases and the J gene lost 1 base, with 9 bases spanning the gap. CDR3 length: 14 residues. Germline-derived CDR1 and CDR2 are SGDLS and YYNGEE. CDR3 residues: CASSVGHFQETQYF. DNA for the CDR3: TGTGCCAGCAGCGTGGGGCATTTCCAAGAGACCCAGTACTTC.

Many counts were recorded for this clonotype. The chain combines TRBV20-1 with TRBJ1-6; TRBD1 aligns across 10 bases. V was clipped by 5 bases and J by 7 bases; unmatched bases: 8. Germline values: CDR1 DFQATT, CDR2 SNEGSKA (reference sequence). This CDR3 is built from 15 residues. The chain's CDR3 is CSARDPGQGNSPLHF. The DNA for the CDR3 is TGCAGTGCTCGCGACCCGGGACAGGGGAATTCACCCCTCCACTTT.

The chain couples TRBV25-1 to TRBJ2-7, with D perhaps assigned TRBD1 or TRBD2 (6 bases each). Germline CDR1 MGHDK, CDR2 SYGVNS. The CDR3 loop spans 14 amino acids. The ends were cut back, 4 bases at V and 2 bases at J, with 12 bases in the middle. CDR3 sequence (DNA): TGTGCCAGCAGTGGAGGGGGGCTAACCTACGAGCAGTACTTC. Encoded protein: CASSGGGLTYEQYF.

This clonotype was recorded at least ten times. The chain recombines TRBV9 with TRBJ2-2; 9 nucleotides align to TRBD1. Trimming removed 3 bases from V and 9 bases from J; junction bases left unmatched: 24. The V gene's germline CDR1 is SGDLS and CDR2 YYNGEE. CDR3 size: 20 residues. The CDR3, as DNA: TGTGCCAGCAGCGGAACCGGGACAGGGAAGACTAGCCGGAACGCGCGGGAGCTGTTTTTT. It is translated as CASSGTGTGKTSRNARELFF.

A note on this clonotype: This may come from a read error, since a much larger clone is one base off. This chain connects TRBV15 to TRBJ2-5; weak D call: TRBD2 (6 bases). The CDR3 covers 17 residues. Germline V gene lookup returns CDR1 LNHNV and CDR2 YYDKDF (reference sequence). The CDR3 sequence is CATSREGGVKRQEAQYF. CDR3 sequence (DNA): TGTGCCACCAGCAGAGAAGGAGGGGTCAAGCGTCAAGAGGCCCAGTACTTC.